This T cell receptor (beta chain) appears in the sequencing data of a study of T cell repertoires in cytomegalovirus infection. Study summary: Recently identified HLA-C-restricted and well-studied HLA-B-restricted CMV epitopes were used. Public TCR beta signatures indicated both CMV infection and matching HLA type. Study results and limitations: Ex vivo responses were dominated by HLA-C-restricted CMV-specific TCR beta clonotypes.

Germline V lookup: CDR1 KGHSH, CDR2 LQKENI. The CDR3 runs to 15 residues. Trimming took 4 bases from V and 7 from J; bases not matched to a gene: 10. Regarding this clonotype: Its specificity is not known.

TCRdb recomputed calls from the reads with MiXCR, one row per CDR3 protein. The sample includes approximately 600,000 distinct CDR3 sequences, just under 40% of them seen just once. The origin of this receptor is a human donor in good health (CMV status not recorded). Some clones in this sample may be carry-over from other donors' samples. The chain uses TRBV18 and TRBJ1-5; 7 bases are a match to TRBD1. The specimen comprised cultured PBMCs, sampled from culture after CMV antigen stimulation. The CDR3 sequence is CASSQGQTPPQPQHF. In nucleotides, the CDR3 is TGTGCCAGCTCACAGGGACAGACGCCACCCCAGCCCCAGCATTTT.